The sample holds many counts of the clone carrying this TCR beta chain. Antigen specificity is unknown. Busulfan-fludarabine conditioning, marrow transplant, and cyclophosphamide on days +3 and +4 were administered. Data came from immunoSEQ multiplex PCR; TCRdb stores just in-frame clones and leaves some out. The sample presents around 13,000 clones, none singletons. This entry belongs to a study of T cells after posttransplantation cyclophosphamide. Study-level results: TRB clonality was highly associated with recipient CMV seropositivity and reactivation. Later blood repertoires were often dominated by clones from the donor CD8+ memory compartment. Blood and skin or GI T cell repertoires showed limited TRB overlap.

This CDR3 is built from 14 residues. The V gene's germline CDR1 is MNHEY and CDR2 SVGAGI. Trimming pared 4 bases from V and 1 base from J, leaving 11 bases between. This chain uses TRBV6-5 with TRBJ2-7; a weak D match, TRBD2 (5 bases). Sequences were derived from PBMCs, sampled after allogeneic stem cell transplant with posttransplant cyclophosphamide. The TCR was taken from a female patient in her forties who received an allogeneic stem cell transplant from an unrelated donor, was CMV-positive, and had acute GVHD only. Some of the T cells might come from the graft donor. In DNA, the CDR3 is TGTGCCAGCAGTTTTACCCGGGGTTCCTACGAGCAGTACTTC. Protein product: CASSFTRGSYEQYF.